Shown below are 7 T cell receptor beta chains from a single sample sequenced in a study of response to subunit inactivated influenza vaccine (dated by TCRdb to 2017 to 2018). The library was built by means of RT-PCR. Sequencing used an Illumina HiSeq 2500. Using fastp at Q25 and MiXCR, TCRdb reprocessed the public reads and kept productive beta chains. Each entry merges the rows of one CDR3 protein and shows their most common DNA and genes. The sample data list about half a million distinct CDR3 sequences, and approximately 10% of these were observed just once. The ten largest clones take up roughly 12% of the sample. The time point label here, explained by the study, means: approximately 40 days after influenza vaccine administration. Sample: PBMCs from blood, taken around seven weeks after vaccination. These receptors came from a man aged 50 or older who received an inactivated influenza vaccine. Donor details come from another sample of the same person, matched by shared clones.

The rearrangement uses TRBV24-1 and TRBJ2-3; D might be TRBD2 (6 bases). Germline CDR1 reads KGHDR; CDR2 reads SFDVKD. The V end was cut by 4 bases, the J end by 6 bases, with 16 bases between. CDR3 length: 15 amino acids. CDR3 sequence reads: CATSEEGTPVDTQYF. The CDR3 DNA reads TGTGCCACCAGTGAGGAAGGGACTCCCGTGGATACGCAGTATTTT.

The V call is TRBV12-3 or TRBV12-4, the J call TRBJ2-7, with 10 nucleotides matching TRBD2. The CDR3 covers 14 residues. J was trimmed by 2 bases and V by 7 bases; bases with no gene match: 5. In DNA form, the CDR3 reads TGTGCCAGCACCTTTAGCGGGGGGACCTACGAGCAGTACTTC. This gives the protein CASTFSGGTYEQYF.

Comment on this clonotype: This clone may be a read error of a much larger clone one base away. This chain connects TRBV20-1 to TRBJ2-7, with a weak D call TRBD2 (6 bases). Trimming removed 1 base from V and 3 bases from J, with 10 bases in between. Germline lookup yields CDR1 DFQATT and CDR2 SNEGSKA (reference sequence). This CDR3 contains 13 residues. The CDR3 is CSARGLAYYEQYF. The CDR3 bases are TGCAGTGCTAGAGGGCTAGCGTACTACGAGCAGTACTTC.

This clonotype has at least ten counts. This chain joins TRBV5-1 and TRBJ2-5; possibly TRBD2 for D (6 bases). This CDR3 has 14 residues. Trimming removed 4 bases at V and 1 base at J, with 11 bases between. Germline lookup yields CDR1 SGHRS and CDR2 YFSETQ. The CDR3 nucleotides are TGCGCCAGCAGCGGAGGACTAACCCAAGAGACCCAGTACTTC. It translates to CASSGGLTQETQYF.

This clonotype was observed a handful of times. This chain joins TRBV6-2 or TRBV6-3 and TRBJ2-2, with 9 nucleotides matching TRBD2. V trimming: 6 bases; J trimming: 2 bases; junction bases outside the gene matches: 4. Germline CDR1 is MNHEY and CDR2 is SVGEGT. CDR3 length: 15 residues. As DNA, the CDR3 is TGTGCCAGCAGGCATAGCGGGAGTAACACCGGGGAGCTGTTTTTT. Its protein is CASRHSGSNTGELFF.

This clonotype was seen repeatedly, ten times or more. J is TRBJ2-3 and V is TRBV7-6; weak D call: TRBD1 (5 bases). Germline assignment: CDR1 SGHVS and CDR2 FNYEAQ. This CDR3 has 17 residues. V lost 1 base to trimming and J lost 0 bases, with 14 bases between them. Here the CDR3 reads CASSLEVQGASTDTQYF. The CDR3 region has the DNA TGTGCCAGCAGCTTAGAGGTCCAGGGTGCTAGCACAGATACGCAGTATTTT.

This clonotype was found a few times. The CDR3 loop reads CSARDNRLAEAGELFF. CDR3 bases: TGCAGTGCTAGAGATAATAGGCTAGCGGAGGCCGGGGAGCTGTTTTTT. The chain has TRBV20-1 and TRBJ2-2; 7 bases map to TRBD2. Germline lookup yields CDR1 DFQATT and CDR2 SNEGSKA (reference sequence). V lost 0 bases to trimming and J lost 6 bases; unmatched junction nucleotides: 10. This CDR3 is built from 16 residues.